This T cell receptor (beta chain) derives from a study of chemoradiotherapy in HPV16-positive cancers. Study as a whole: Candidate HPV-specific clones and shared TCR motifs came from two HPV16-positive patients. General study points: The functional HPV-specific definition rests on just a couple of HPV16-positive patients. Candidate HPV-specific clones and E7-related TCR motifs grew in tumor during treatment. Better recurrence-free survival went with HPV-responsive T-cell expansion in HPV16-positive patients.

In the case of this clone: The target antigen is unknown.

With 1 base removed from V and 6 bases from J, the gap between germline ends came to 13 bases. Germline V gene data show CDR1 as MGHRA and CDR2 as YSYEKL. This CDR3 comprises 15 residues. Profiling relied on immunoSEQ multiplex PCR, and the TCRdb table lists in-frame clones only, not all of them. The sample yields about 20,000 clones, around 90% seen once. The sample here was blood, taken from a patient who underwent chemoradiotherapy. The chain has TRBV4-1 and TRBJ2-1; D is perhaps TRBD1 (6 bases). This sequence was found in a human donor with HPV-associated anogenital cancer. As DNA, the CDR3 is TGCGCCAGCAGCCAAGGACAGGTACGCGGCAATGAGCAGTTCTTC. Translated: CASSQGQVRGNEQFF.